This T cell receptor (beta chain) came from a study of beta chain features in type 1 diabetes. Findings and caveats of the study: Moderate yet significant TCRB CDR3 shortening was seen in Type 1 diabetes patients in all four CD4+ subsets.

As for this clone: What it recognizes is unknown.

Isolated RNA was reverse transcribed in full, so expressed TCRB transcripts were sequenced. The method was immunoSEQ multiplex PCR; TCRdb's version includes in-frame clones alone and lacks a portion of them. The sample lists almost 350,000 clones, about a tenth occurring once. Cells sorted by CD45RO/CCR7/CD25/CD127/CD95/CD27 comprised CD4+ naive, central memory, regulatory and stem cell-like memory cells. The clonotype was recovered from a man aged 30 to 39 with type 1 diabetes. The sequenced sample was central memory CD4+ T cells from blood.

CDR3 sequence reads: CASSFYVDDTIYF. Here the CDR3 DNA reads TGTGCCAGCAGCTTTTACGTCGATGACACCATATATTTT. The rearrangement links TRBV7-2 to TRBJ1-3; D unresolved. V lost 3 bases, J lost 8 bases, and 11 bases lay in between. Germline loops: CDR1 SGHTA, CDR2 FQGNSA. There are 13 residues in the CDR3.